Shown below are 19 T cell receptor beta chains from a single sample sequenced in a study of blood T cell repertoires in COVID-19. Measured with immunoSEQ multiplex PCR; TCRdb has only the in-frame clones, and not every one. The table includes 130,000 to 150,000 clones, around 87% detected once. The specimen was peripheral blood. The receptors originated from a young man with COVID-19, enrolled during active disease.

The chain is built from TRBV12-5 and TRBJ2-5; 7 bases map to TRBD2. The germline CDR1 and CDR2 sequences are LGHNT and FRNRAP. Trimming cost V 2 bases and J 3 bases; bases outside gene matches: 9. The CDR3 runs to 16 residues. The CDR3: CASGLSLIREEETQYF. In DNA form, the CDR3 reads TGTGCTAGTGGTTTGTCTTTAATACGGGAGGAAGAGACCCAGTACTTC. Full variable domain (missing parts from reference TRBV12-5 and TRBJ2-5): DARVTQTPRHKVTEMGQEVTMRCQPILGHNTVFWYRQTMMQGLELLAYFRNRAPLDDSGMPKDRFSAEMPDATLATLKIQPSEPRDSAVYFCASGLSLIREEETQYFGPGTRLLVL.

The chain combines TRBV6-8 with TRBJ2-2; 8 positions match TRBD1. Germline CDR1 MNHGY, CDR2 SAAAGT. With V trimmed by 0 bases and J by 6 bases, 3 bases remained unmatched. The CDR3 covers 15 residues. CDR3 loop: CASSYSPQGAGELFF. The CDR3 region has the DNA TGTGCCAGCAGTTACTCCCCACAGGGGGCCGGGGAGCTGTTTTTT.

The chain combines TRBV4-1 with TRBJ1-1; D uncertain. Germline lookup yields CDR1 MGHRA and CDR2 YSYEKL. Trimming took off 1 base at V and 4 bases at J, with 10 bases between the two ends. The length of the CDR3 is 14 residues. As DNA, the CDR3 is TGCGCCAGCAGCCAAGCCCAGCGCGGCACTGAAGCTTTCTTT. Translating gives CASSQAQRGTEAFF.

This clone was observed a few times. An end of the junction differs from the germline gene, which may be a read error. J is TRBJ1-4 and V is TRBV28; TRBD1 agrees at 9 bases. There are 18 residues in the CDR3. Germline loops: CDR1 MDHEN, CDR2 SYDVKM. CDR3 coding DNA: TGTGCCAGCAGCAAACGACCGGGACAGGGTGGGTGGAATGAAAAACTGCTTTTT. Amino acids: CASSKRPGQGGWNEKLLF.

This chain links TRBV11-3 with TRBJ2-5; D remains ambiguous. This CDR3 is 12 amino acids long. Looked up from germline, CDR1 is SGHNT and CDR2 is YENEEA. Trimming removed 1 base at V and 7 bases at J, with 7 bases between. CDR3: CASSLGAGTQYF. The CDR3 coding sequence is TGTGCCAGCAGCTTAGGGGCCGGGACCCAGTACTTC. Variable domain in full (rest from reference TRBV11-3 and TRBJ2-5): EAGVVQSPRYKIIEKKQPVAFWCNPISGHNTLYWYLQNLGQGPELLIRYENEEAVDDSQLPKDRFSAERLKGVDSTLKIQPAELGDSAVYLCASSLGAGTQYFGPGTRLLVL.

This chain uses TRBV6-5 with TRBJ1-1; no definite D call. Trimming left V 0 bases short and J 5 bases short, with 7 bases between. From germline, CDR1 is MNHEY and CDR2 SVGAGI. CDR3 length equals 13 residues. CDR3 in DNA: TGTGCCAGCAGTTACTCAAGGGAGACTGAAGCTTTCTTT. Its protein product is CASSYSRETEAFF.

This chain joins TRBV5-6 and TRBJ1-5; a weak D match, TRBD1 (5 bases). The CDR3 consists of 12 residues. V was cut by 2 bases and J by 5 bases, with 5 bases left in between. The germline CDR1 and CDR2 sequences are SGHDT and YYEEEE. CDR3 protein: CASSFRDQPQHF. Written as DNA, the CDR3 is TGTGCCAGCAGCTTCAGGGATCAGCCCCAGCATTTT. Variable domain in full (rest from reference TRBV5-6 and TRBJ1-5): DAGVTQSPTHLIKTRGQQVTLRCSPKSGHDTVSWYQQALGQGPQFIFQYYEEEERQRGNFPDRFSGHQFPNYSSELNVNALLLGDSALYLCASSFRDQPQHFGDGTRLSIL.

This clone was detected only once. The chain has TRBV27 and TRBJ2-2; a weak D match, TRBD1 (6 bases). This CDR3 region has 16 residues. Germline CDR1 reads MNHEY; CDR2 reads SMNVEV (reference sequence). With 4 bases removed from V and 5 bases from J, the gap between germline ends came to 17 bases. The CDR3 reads CASSWSAGETTGELFF. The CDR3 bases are TGTGCCAGCAGTTGGTCGGCAGGGGAGACGACCGGGGAGCTGTTTTTT.

The CDR3 nucleotides read TGTGCCAGCAGCCCGGGCTGGGGCGCGGCTGAAGCTTTCTTT. Its translation: CASSPGWGAAEAFF. V usage is TRBV5-4 and J usage is TRBJ1-1; D possibly corresponds to TRBD1 (5 bases). Trimming shortened V by 4 bases and J by 6 bases, and 16 bases separated the two germline ends. This CDR3 spans 14 amino acids. CDR1 SGHNT and CDR2 YYREEE come from the germline V gene (reference sequence).

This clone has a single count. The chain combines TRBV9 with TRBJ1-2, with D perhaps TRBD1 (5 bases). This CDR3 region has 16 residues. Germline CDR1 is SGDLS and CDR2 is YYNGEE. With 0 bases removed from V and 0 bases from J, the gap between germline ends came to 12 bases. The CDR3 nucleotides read TGTGCCAGCAGCGTAGCTACAGGCCCAGCTAACTATGGCTACACCTTC. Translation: CASSVATGPANYGYTF.

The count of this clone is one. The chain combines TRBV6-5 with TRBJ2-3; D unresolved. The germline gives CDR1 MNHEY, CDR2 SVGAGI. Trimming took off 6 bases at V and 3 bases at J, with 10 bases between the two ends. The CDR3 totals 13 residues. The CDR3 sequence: CASRPTYTDTQYF. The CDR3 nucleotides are TGTGCCAGCAGACCGACTTATACAGATACGCAGTATTTT.

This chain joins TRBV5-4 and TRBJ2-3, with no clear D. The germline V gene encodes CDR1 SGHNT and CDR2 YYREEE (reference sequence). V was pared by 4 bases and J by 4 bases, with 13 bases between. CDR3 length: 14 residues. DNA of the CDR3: TGTGCCAGCAGCCAAGAATCTCAGGCAGATACGCAGTATTTT. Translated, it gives CASSQESQADTQYF.

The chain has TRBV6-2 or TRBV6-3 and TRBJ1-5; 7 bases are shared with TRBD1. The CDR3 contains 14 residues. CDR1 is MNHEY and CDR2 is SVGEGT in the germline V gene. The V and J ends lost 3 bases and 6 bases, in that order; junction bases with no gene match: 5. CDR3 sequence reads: CASSYEGASQPQHF. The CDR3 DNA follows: TGTGCCAGCAGTTATGAGGGGGCCAGTCAGCCCCAGCATTTT.

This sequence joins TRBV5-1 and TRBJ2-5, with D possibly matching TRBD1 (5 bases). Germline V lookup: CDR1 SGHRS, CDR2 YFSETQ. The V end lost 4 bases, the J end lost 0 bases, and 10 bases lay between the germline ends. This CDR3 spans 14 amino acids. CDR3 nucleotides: TGCGCCAGCAGCCTTTCAGGGTACCAAGAGACCCAGTACTTC. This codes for CASSLSGYQETQYF.

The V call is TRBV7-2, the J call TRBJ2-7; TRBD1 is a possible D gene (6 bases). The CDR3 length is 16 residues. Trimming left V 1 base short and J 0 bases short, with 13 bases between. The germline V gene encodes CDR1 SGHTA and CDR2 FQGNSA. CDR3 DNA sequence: TGTGCCAGCAGCTTAGTTCCAGGGGCGACCTCCTACGAGCAGTACTTC. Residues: CASSLVPGATSYEQYF.

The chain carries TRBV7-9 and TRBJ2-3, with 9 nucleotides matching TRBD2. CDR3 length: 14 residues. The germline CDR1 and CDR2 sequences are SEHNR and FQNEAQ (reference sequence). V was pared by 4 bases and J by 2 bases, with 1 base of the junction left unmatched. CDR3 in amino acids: CASSWTSATDTQYF. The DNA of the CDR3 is TGTGCCAGCAGCTGGACTAGCGCCACAGATACGCAGTATTTT.

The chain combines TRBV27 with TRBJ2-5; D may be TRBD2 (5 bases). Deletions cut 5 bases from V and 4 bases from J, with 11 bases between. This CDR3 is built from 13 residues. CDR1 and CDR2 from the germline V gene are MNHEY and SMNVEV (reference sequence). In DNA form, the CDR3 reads TGTGCCAGCAGTGGTGCGGGCAGAGAGACCCAGTACTTC. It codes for CASSGAGRETQYF.

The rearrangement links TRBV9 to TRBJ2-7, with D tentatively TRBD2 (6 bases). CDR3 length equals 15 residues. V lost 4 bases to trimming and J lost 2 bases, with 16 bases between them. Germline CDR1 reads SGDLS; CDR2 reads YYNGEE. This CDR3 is CASSPEAGRPYEQYF. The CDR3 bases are TGTGCCAGCAGCCCAGAAGCAGGGAGGCCCTACGAGCAGTACTTC. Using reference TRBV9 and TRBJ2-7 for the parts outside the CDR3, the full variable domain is DSGVTQTPKHLITATGQRVTLRCSPRSGDLSVYWYQQSLDQGLQFLIQYYNGEERAKGNILERFSAQQFPDLHSELNLSSLELGDSALYFCASSPEAGRPYEQYFGPGTRLTVT.

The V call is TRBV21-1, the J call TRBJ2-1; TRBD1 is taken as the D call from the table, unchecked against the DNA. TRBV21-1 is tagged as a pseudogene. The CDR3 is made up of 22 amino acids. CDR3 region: CASSTPEEEPGRGIHYYNEQFF. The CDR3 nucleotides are TGTGCCAGCAGCACACCCGAGGAAGAGCCCGGCAGGGGCATTCATTACTACAATGAGCAGTTCTTC.